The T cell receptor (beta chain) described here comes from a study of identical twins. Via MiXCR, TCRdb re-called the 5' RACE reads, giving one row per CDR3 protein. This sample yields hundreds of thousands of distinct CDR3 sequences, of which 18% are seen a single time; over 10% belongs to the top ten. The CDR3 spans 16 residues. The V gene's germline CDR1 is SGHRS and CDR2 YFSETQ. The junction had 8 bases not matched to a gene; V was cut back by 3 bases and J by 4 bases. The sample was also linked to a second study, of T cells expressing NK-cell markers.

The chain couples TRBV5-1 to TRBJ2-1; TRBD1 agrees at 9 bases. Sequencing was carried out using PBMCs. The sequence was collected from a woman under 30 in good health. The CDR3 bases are TGCGCCAGCAGCTCTCAACCGGGACAGGGATACAATGAGCAGTTCTTC. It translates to CASSSQPGQGYNEQFF. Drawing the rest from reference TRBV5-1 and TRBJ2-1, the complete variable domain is KAGVTQTPRYLIKTRGQQVTLSCSPISGHRSVSWYQQTPGQGLQFLFEYFSETQRNKGNFPGRFSGRQFSNSRSEMNVSTLELGDSALYLCASSSQPGQGYNEQFFGPGTRLTVL.